This TCR beta chain was captured in a study of neurological immune-mediated disorders. Overall study findings and caveats: Expansion of TCR clones was greatest in HTLV-1-associated myelopathy and smallest in multiple sclerosis, where it fell below that of healthy controls.

The germline V gene encodes CDR1 SGHDN and CDR2 FVKESK. The V end was cut by 1 base, the J end by 10 bases, with 20 bases between. This CDR3 region has 16 residues. This clonotype occurred many times. Antigen unknown. The method for making cDNA was 5'RACE, and it used 10-nucleotide random UMIs. TCRdb redid the calling of the 5' RACE reads with MiXCR, one entry per CDR3 protein. The table shows around 30,000 distinct CDR3 sequences, with under 5% occurring only once. Material for sequencing was CD4+ T cells from blood. V gene TRBV14 combines with J gene TRBJ2-1; a weak D match, TRBD1 (5 bases). The TCR sequence derives from a middle-aged woman in good health. The CDR3 sequence: CASSQAHSWGINEQFF. In DNA, the CDR3 is TGTGCCAGCAGCCAAGCCCACTCGTGGGGCATTAACGAGCAGTTCTTC.